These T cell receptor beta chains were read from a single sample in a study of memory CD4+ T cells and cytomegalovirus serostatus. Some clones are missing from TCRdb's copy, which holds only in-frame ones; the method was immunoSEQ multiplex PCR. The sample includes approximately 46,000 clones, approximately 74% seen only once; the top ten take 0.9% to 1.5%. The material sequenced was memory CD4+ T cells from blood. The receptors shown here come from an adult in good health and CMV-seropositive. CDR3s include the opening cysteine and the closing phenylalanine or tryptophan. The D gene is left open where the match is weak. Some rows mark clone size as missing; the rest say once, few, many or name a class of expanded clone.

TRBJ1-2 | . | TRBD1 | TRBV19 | TGTGCCAGTAGTCCTCAGGGGGAGTTTTATGGCTACACCTTC | CASSPQGEFYGYTF
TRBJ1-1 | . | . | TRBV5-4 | TGTGCCAGCAGCCAAGGCGAGGGGGAGGACACTGAAGCTTTCTTT | CASSQGEGEDTEAFF
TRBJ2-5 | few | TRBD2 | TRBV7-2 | TGTGCCAGCAGCGTCGGGACTAGCGGGGGGTTGCGAGAGACCCAGTACTTC | CASSVGTSGGLRETQYF
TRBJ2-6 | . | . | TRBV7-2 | TGTGCCAGCAGCTTAGTATCCGGGATCTCTGGGGCCAACGTCCTGACTTTC | CASSLVSGISGANVLTF
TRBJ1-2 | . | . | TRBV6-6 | TGTGCCAGCAGGCAGGAGAACTATGGCTACACCTTC | CASRQENYGYTF
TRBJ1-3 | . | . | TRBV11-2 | TGTGCCAGCAGGCCTGTGGGGACAAGAAACACCATATATTTT | CASRPVGTRNTIYF
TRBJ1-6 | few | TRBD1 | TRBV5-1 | TGCGCCAGCAGCTTAGCAGGACAGGTACTTCACTTT | CASSLAGQVLHF
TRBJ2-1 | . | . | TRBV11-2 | TGTGCCAGCAGCTCATTGGGAACAGCAAGTTCGTCGGATGAGCAGTTCTTC | CASSSLGTASSSDEQFF
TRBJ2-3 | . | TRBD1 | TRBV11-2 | TGTGCCAGCAGCTTCCCGACAGGGGAAAGCACAGATACGCAGTATTTT | CASSFPTGESTDTQYF
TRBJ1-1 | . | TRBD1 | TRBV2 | TGTGCCAGCAGGGACAGGACCAACACTGAAGCTTTCTTT | CASRDRTNTEAFF
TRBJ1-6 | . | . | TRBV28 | TGTGCCAGCAGTTTAGCGCGATCCGGGGCAAATTCACCCCTCCACTTT | CASSLARSGANSPLHF
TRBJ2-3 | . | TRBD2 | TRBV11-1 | TGTGCCAGCACGACCCCGAGCGGGGGGGTGTATACGCAGTATTTT | CASTTPSGGVYTQYF
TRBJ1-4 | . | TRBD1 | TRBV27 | TGTGCCAGTGGCCGGGACAGATATGAAAAACTGTTTTTT | CASGRDRYEKLFF
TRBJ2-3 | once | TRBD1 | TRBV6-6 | TGTGCCAGCAGTGGGACAGGCACAGATACGCAGTATTTT | CASSGTGTDTQYF
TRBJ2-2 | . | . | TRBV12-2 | TGTGCAAGTCGCTTTTCACCCGGGGAGCTGTTTTTT | CASRFSPGELFF
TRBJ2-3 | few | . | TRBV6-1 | TGTGCCAGCAGGTCGGGGTATAGCACAGATACGCAGTATTTT | CASRSGYSTDTQYF
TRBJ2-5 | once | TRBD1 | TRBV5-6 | TGTGCCAGCAGCTTGGTTGGGACAGCTCAAGAGACCCAGTACTTC | CASSLVGTAQETQYF
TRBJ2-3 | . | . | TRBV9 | TGTGCCAGCAGCGTAGGCCTGCTTGCAGATACGCAGTATTTT | CASSVGLLADTQYF
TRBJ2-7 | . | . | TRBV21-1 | TGTGCCAGCAGCAAACGAAGGGACAGGGGATGGGGCGAGCAGTACTTC | CASSKRRDRGWGEQYF
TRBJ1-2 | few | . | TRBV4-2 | TGTGCCAGCAGCCAAGAAAGAACCGCCAACTATGGCTACACCTTC | CASSQERTANYGYTF
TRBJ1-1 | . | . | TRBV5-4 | TGTGCCAGCAGCTTCGACAGGTTCTGGACTGAAGCTTTCTTT | CASSFDRFWTEAFF
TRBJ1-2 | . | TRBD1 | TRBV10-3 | TGTGCCAATAGACAGGGGGGTAACTATGGCTACACCTTC | CANRQGGNYGYTF
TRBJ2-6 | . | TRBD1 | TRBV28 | TGTGCCAGCAGAACCATGGACAGGGGGCTCTCTGGGGCCAACGTCCTGACTTTC | CASRTMDRGLSGANVLTF
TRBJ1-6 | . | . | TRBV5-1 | TGCGCCAGCAGCTTGGGGAATTCACCCCTCCACTTT | CASSLGNSPLHF
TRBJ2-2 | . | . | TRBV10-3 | TGTGCCATCAGTGAGGGCGGCACCGGGGAGCTGTTTTTT | CAISEGGTGELFF
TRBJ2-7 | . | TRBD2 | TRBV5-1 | TGCGCCAGCAGCCTCCGCAGTCATCTAGCGGGTTATACCTACGAGCAGTACTTC | CASSLRSHLAGYTYEQYF
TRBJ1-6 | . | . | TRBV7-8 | TGTGCCAGCAGTCTTCCTCGCGTGGGCTATAATTCACCCCTCCACTTT | CASSLPRVGYNSPLHF
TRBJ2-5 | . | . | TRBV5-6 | TGTGCCAGCAGCTTGGGGGTCCAAGAGACCCAGTACTTC | CASSLGVQETQYF
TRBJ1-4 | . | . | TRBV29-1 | TGCAGCGTGACCCCTTATAAACAGGAGGGTGAAAAACTGTTTTTT | CSVTPYKQEGEKLFF
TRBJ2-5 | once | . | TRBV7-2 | TGTGCCAGCAGCTTAGTAGGGGGAGAGACCCAGTACTTC | CASSLVGGETQYF
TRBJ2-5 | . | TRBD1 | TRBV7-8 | TGTGCCAGCAGCCGCAACAGGGGGGAGACCCAGTACTTC | CASSRNRGETQYF
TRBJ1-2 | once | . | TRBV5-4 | TGTGCCAGCAGCTTGTTCGCCATAAACTATGGCTACACCTTC | CASSLFAINYGYTF
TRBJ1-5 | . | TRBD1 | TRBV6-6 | TGTGCCAGCAGCTTCACAGGGGGTCAGCCCCAGCATTTT | CASSFTGGQPQHF
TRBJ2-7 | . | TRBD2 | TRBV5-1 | TGCGCCAGCAGAAAAGACCCAACTAGCGGGGATACCTACGAGCAGTACTTC | CASRKDPTSGDTYEQYF
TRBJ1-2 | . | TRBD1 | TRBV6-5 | TGTGCCAGCAGGCTGAACAGGGGGCGTGGGCCCAACTTC | CASRLNRGRGPNF
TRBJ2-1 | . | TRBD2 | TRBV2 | TGTGCCAGCAGTTTTAGGACTAGCGGGGGTAGTGAGCAGTTCTTC | CASSFRTSGGSEQFF
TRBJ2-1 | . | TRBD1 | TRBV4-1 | TGCGCCAGCAGCCAGGCGTACAGGGGGCGCAGGGGGAATGAGCAGTTCTTC | CASSQAYRGRRGNEQFF
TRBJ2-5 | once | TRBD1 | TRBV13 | TGTGCCAGCAGCTACGGGACAGGGTACCAAGAGACCCAGTACTTC | CASSYGTGYQETQYF
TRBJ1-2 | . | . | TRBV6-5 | TGTGCCAGCAGTTACAGTTTTTCCGGGTATGGCTACACCTTC | CASSYSFSGYGYTF
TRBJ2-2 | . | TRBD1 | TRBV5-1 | TGCGCCAGCAGATCTCCGGGACAGAGTTCACGGGTCGTACAGACCCGGGAGCTGTTTTTT | CASRSPGQSSRVVQTRELFF
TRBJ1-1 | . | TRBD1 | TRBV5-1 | TGCGCCAGCAGCGGGACCGGGACAGGGGGCACTGAAGCTTTCTTT | CASSGTGTGGTEAFF
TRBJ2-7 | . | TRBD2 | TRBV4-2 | TGTGCCAGCAGTTTCCTAGCGGGGGGATACGAGCAGTACTTC | CASSFLAGGYEQYF
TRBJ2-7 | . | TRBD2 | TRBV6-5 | TGTGCCAGCAGCCCTCTGGGAGGGAGCTACGAGCAGTACTTC | CASSPLGGSYEQYF
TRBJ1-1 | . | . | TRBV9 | TGTGCCAGCAGCGTAGATACTATAGGGGGAGTCATGAACACTGAAGCTTTCTTT | CASSVDTIGGVMNTEAFF
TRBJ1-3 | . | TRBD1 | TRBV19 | TGTGCCAGTAGTTCCCCGACAGGGGAGCTTGGAAACACCATATATTTT | CASSSPTGELGNTIYF
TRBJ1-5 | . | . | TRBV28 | TGTGCCAGCAGCTCAGACAGGCTTAATAATCAGCCCCAGCATTTT | CASSSDRLNNQPQHF
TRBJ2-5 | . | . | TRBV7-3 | TGTGCCAGCAGGCCCCACGGGACAAAACAAGAGACCCAGTACTTC | CASRPHGTKQETQYF
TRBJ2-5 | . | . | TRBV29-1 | TGCAGCGTTGGAGACTTGGAGGGGACGTATGAGCAGTACTTC | CSVGDLEGTYEQYF
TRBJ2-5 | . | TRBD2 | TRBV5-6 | TGTGCCAGCAGCTCTCAAGGGACTAAGGAGACCCAGTACTTC | CASSSQGTKETQYF
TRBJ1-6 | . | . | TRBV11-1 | TGTGCCAGCAGCTTAGCGAGCTCCTATAATTCACCCCTCCACTTT | CASSLASSYNSPLHF
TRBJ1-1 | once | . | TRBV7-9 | TGTGCCAGCAGCTTACAAGGGGCTACCTTGAACACTGAAGCTTTCTTT | CASSLQGATLNTEAFF
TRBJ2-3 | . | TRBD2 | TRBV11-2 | TGTGCCAGCAGGCGGGGGGTGGCGGATACGCAGTATTTT | CASRRGVADTQYF
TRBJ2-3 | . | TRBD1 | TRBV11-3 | TGTGCCAGCAGCTCAGGACAGGCCTACACAGATACGCAGTATTTT | CASSSGQAYTDTQYF
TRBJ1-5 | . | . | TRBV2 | TGTGCCAGCCACCTGGACAGTGGGGATCAGCCCCAGCATTTT | CASHLDSGDQPQHF
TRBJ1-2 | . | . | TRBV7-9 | TGTGCCAGCAGCCACGAGACCGTCGGTAGTAACACCTTC | CASSHETVGSNTF
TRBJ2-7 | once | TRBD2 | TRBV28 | TGTGCCATTACTAGCGGTACCTCCTACGAGCAGTACTTC | CAITSGTSYEQYF
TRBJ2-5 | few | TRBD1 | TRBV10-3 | TGTGCCATCAGTGAGTCTGGGACAGGGGGGCCCCAGTACTTC | CAISESGTGGPQYF
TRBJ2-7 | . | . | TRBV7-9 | TGTGCCAGCAGATTGGACAACAACGAGCAGTACTTC | CASRLDNNEQYF
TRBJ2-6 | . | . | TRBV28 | TGTGCCAGCAGCCCCGGGGGCGCCGGGGCCAACGTCCTGACTTTC | CASSPGGAGANVLTF